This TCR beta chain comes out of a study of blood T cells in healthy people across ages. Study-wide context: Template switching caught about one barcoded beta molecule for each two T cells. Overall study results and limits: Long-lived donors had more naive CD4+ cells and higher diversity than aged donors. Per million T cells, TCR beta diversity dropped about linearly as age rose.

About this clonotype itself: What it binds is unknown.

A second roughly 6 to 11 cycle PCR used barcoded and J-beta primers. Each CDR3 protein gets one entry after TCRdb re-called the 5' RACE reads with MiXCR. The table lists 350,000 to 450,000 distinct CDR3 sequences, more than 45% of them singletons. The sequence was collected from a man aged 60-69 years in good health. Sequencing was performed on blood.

In nucleotides, the CDR3 is TGTGCCAGCTCCCAAACTGCAATCTCCTATGGCTACACCTTC. Its translation: CASSQTAISYGYTF. The chain uses TRBV18 and TRBJ1-2; D uncertain. Trimming pared 6 bases from V and 4 bases from J, leaving 15 bases between. Germline-derived CDR1 and CDR2 are KGHSH and LQKENI. The CDR3 sequence is 14 residues long.